This T cell receptor (beta chain) was sequenced during a study of sequential checkpoint blockade in melanoma. Study-level background: TCRbeta immunosequencing was performed on DNA from roughly 90 pretreatment melanoma tumor samples.

TCRdb's table, derived via immunoSEQ multiplex PCR, lists solely in-frame clones and lacks some. The repertoire has more than 10,000 clones, about 21% of them found once; the top ten carry around 6.8%. Treatment reported: randomized to nivolumab then ipilimumab (arm A) or the reverse (arm B). None of the patients previously received DNA-damaging chemotherapy. CDR3 length: 15 residues. The V gene's germline CDR1 is LNHDA and CDR2 SQIVND (reference sequence). V lost 6 bases to trimming and J lost 5 bases, with 14 bases between them. The TCR was taken from a human donor with melanoma. The sample here was tumor tissue (inferred from file names), taken from a patient given nivolumab and ipilimumab in sequence. The V gene is TRBV19, the J gene TRBJ1-6; no definite D call. For the CDR3, the DNA is TGTGCCAGTAGCCCCACCACGGATCATAATTCACCCCTCCACTTT. Translation gives CASSPTTDHNSPLHF.